Listed here are 13 T cell receptor beta chains from one sample, sequenced in a study of T cells after yellow fever vaccination. TCRdb processed the 5' RACE reads anew with MiXCR; each CDR3 protein has one entry. The table records about 130,000 distinct CDR3 sequences, less than 8.5% of them present only once. This specimen was CD4+ T cells sorted from PBMCs, taken 10 days after the yellow fever booster vaccination. The receptors derive from a man aged 30 to 39 who received the YFV17D yellow fever vaccine.

In this sample, this clonotype turned up a few times. The chain combines TRBV18 with TRBJ2-7; TRBD2 matches 7 bases. Germline V gene sequence: CDR1 KGHSH, CDR2 LQKENI. This CDR3 contains 14 residues. After removal of 5 bases from V and 5 bases from J, the junction contained 9 bases not matched to a gene. CDR3 sequence (DNA): TGTGCCAGCTCAACGGATAGCGGGTTGAACGAGCAGTACTTC. Protein: CASSTDSGLNEQYF.

This clonotype occurred many times. This chain links TRBV6-5 with TRBJ2-1; 7 bases agree with TRBD2. This CDR3 comprises 17 residues. With V trimmed by 4 bases and J by 0 bases, 9 bases remained unmatched. Germline CDR1 MNHEY, CDR2 SVGAGI. The CDR3 region has the DNA TGTGCCAGCAGTTCTTTAAAGCGGGGCAGCTCCTACAATGAGCAGTTCTTC. It is translated as CASSSLKRGSSYNEQFF.

This clonotype was detected only a few times. CDR3 bases: TGTGCCATTGGGACTAGCGGGAGGGCCTGGGAGCAGTACTTC. Its protein is CAIGTSGRAWEQYF. V is TRBV10-3 and J is TRBJ2-7; 16 bases fit TRBD2. This CDR3 has 14 amino acids. Trimming took 9 bases from V and 7 from J; bases not matched to a gene: 6. CDR1 is ENHRY, CDR2 SYGVKD, per germline.

In this sample, this clonotype turned up many times. The rearrangement links TRBV14 to TRBJ2-1; TRBD2 might be the D (6 bases). CDR3 size: 14 residues. V lost 8 bases and J lost 0, with 11 bases in between. The germline CDR1 and CDR2 sequences are SGHDN and FVKESK. The DNA for the CDR3 is TGTGCCAGCTCAAAGCGGGTCTCCTACAATGAGCAGTTCTTC. Translated, it gives CASSKRVSYNEQFF.

This clonotype occurred many times. The chain is built from TRBV12-3 or TRBV12-4 and TRBJ2-1, with D perhaps matching TRBD1 or TRBD2 (5 bases each). There are 14 residues in the CDR3. Between the trimmed V and J ends, which lost 2 bases and 11 bases, there was a span of 16 bases. This CDR3 reads CASSLSGSEGKQFF. CDR3 coding DNA: TGTGCCAGCAGTTTATCCGGCTCCGAGGGGAAGCAGTTCTTC.

This clonotype was seen many times. This chain joins TRBV7-2 and TRBJ2-3, with D tentatively TRBD2 (6 bases). The germline V and J ends were trimmed by 2 bases and 0 bases, with 9 bases remaining between them. Germline CDR1 SGHTA, CDR2 FQGNSA. This CDR3 has 15 amino acids. The CDR3 nucleotides are TGTGCCAGCAGCTTAAGGAGGGCCAGCACAGATACGCAGTATTTT. This sequence encodes CASSLRRASTDTQYF.

This clonotype occurred many times. This sequence joins TRBV30 and TRBJ2-3; D unclear. CDR3 length: 15 residues. Trimming took off 0 bases at V and 5 bases at J, with 15 bases between the two ends. CDR1 and CDR2 from the germline V gene are GTSNPN and SVGIG (reference sequence). As DNA, the CDR3 is TGTGCCTGGAGTGTATCCGGTCCCGAAGTAGATACGCAGTATTTT. Translating it yields CAWSVSGPEVDTQYF.

This clonotype was detected many times. This chain uses TRBV10-2 with TRBJ1-5; tentatively, D is TRBD1 (5 bases). The germline V and J ends were trimmed by 4 bases and 0 bases, with 10 bases remaining between them. Germline CDR1 is WSHSY and CDR2 is SAAADI. The CDR3 spans 15 residues. The DNA of the CDR3 is TGCGCCAGCAGTGCTGACAGTTATAGCAATCAGCCCCAGCATTTT. Translation gives CASSADSYSNQPQHF.

This clonotype has at least ten counts. The V and J genes are TRBV10-3 and TRBJ2-1; 9 positions agree with TRBD1. The CDR3 runs 13 residues. Germline V gene sequence: CDR1 ENHRY, CDR2 SYGVKD. With 10 bases clipped from V and 3 bases from J, the junction kept 4 bases outside the gene matches. Here the CDR3 reads CATTDRGYNEQFF. CDR3 bases: TGTGCCACCACGGACAGGGGCTACAATGAGCAGTTCTTC.

This clonotype has a count of ten or more. CDR3 amino acids: CASSLFGTRWRGAGVTDTQYF. In nucleotides, the CDR3 is TGTGCCAGCAGTTTATTTGGGACTAGGTGGCGGGGAGCGGGGGTGACAGATACGCAGTATTTT. This rearrangement joins TRBV27 to TRBJ2-3, with 8 bases aligning to TRBD2. The CDR3 spans 21 residues. The germline gives CDR1 MNHEY, CDR2 SMNVEV (reference sequence). V was pared by 1 base and J by 3 bases, with 21 bases of the junction left unmatched.

Comments on this clonotype: A much larger clone lies a single base off, so this may be a read error. V gene TRBV20-1 combines with J gene TRBJ2-6; D gene ambiguous. Germline V gene lookup returns CDR1 DFQATT and CDR2 SNEGSKA (reference sequence). Trimming stripped 6 bases from V and 0 bases from J, with 12 bases between. The CDR3 contains 15 residues. CDR3 nucleotide sequence: TGCAGTGCGAACACCGGATTCTCTGGGGCCAACGTCCTGACTTTC. It codes for CSANTGFSGANVLTF.

This clonotype was counted ten times or more. The chain combines TRBV14 with TRBJ2-7; D not resolved. The CDR3 has 13 residues. Germline V gives CDR1 SGHDN, CDR2 FVKESK. V was clipped by 1 base and J by 3 bases, with 7 bases between them. This CDR3 is CASSQAKSYEQYF. The CDR3 DNA reads TGTGCCAGCAGCCAAGCCAAGAGCTACGAGCAGTACTTC.

This clonotype was counted ten times or more. V usage is TRBV7-2 and J usage is TRBJ2-3; D may be TRBD1 (7 bases). Deletions cut 5 bases from V and 0 bases from J, with 18 bases between. The CDR3 has 17 residues. The germline V gene has CDR1 SGHTA and CDR2 FQGNSA. CDR3 DNA sequence: TGTGCCAGCAGCCTCCTCAGGGGGAGGTCTAGCACAGATACGCAGTATTTT. It is translated as CASSLLRGRSSTDTQYF.